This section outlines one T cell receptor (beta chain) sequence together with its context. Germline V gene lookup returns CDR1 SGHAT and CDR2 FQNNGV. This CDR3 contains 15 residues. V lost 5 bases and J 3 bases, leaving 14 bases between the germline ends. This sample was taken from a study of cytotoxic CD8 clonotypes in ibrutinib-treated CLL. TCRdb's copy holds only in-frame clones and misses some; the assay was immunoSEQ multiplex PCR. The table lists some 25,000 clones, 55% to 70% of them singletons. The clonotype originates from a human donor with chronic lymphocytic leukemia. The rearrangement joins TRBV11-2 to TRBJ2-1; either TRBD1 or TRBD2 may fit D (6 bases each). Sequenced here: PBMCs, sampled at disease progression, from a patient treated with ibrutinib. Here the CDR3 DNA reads TGTGCCAGCAGCCCATCGGGGGCAAACTACAATGAGCAGTTCTTC. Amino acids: CASSPSGANYNEQFF. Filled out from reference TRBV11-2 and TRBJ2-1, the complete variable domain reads EAGVAQSPRYKIIEKRQSVAFWCNPISGHATLYWYQQILGQGPKLLIQFQNNGVVDDSQLPKDRFSAERLKGVDSTLKIQPAKLEDSAVYLCASSPSGANYNEQFFGPGTRLTVL.